The TCR beta chain described here comes from a study of blood T cell repertoires in COVID-19. About the study: Acute-phase and convalescent COVID-19 samples originated in the United States, Italy and Spain.

Only in-frame clones appear in the TCRdb table, and some are missing; sequencing was by immunoSEQ multiplex PCR. The sample has around 120,000 clones; approximately 86% are singletons. V shed 5 bases and J shed 8 bases, with 15 bases lying between them. Germline assignment: CDR1 SGHAT and CDR2 FQNNGV. The CDR3 spans 13 residues. Specimen: peripheral blood. The sequence came from a woman in her forties or fifties with active or convalescent COVID-19. The V call is TRBV11-2, the J call TRBJ1-2; D is possibly TRBD1 (6 bases). This CDR3 reads CASSPAGVLGYTF. For the CDR3, the DNA is TGTGCCAGCAGCCCGGCAGGGGTACTGGGCTACACCTTC.